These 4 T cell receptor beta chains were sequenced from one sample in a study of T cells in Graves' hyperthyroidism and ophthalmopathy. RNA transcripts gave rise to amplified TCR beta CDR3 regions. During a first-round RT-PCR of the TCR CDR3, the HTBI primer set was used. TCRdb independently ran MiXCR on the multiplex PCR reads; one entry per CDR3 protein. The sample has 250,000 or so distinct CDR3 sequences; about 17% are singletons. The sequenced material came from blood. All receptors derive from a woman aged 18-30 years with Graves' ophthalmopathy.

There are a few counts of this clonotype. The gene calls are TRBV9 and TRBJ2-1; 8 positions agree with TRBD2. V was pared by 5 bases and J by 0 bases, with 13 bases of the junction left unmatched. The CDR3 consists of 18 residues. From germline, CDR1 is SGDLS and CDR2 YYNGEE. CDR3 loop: CASSATSGIFRSYNEQFF. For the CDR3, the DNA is TGTGCCAGCAGTGCCACTAGCGGAATTTTTCGCTCCTACAATGAGCAGTTCTTC.

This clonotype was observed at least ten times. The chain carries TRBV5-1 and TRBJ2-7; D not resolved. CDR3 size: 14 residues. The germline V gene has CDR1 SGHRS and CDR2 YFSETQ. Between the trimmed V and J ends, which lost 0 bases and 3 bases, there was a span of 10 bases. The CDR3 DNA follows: TGCGCCAGCAGCTTGGAACTCAGATACTACGAGCAGTACTTC. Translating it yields CASSLELRYYEQYF.

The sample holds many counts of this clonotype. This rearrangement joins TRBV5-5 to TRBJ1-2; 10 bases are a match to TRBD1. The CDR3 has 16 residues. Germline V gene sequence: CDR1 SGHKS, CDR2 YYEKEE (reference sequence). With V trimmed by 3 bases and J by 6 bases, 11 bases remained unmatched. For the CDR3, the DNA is TGTGCCAGCAGCTCCCCCCCGGGACAGGGGAATAATGGCTACACCTTC. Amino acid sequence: CASSSPPGQGNNGYTF.

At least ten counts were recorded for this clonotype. The chain's CDR3 is CASSGTESYEQYF. DNA of the CDR3: TGCGCCAGTTCCGGGACAGAGTCCTACGAGCAGTACTTC. The genes are TRBV10-1 and TRBJ2-7, with 7 bases identical to TRBD1. J was trimmed by 1 base and V by 9 bases; bases with no gene match: 6. CDR1 and CDR2 (germline): WNHNN, SYGVQD (reference sequence). The CDR3 contains 13 residues.